The present entry profiles one TCR beta chain with its context. This clonotype was seen ten or more times. Its antigen remains unidentified. The sample holds no much larger clone one base away, and base qualities are not on file. Instrument on record: Illumina HiSeq 2000. Multiplex PCR amplification was used to generate the TCR beta chain libraries. High-throughput sequencing was used to analyze the amplified TCR beta chain products. TCRdb's own reprocessing of the public reads used fastp at Q25 and MiXCR and kept productive beta chains. Merged by CDR3 protein, the rows form single entries marked with the most common genes and DNA. This sample has some 130,000 distinct CDR3 sequences in its table, and 21% of those were observed once. 2% to 2.5% of the sample is taken by the ten largest. This sample is part of a study of breast tumors, draining lymph nodes, adjacent tissues (dated by TCRdb to the mid-2010s). In terms of the full investigation: The study compared TCR beta repertoires across tumor, adjacent nontumor tissue and axillary lymph nodes from breast cancer patients. In human breast cancer, the study set out to assess how tumor, surrounding tissue and draining lymph node repertoires relate to one another and whether T cells might be exchanged between them.

The lymph node samples were taken from the axillary draining lymph nodes of breast cancer patients. General study outcomes and caveats: Tumor T-cell repertoires showed less diversity than lymph node repertoires and more diversity than nontumor tissue repertoires, and tumor T-cell repertoires showed preferential V and J gene usage. The similarity between tumor and nontumor tissue repertoires was significantly greater in luminal-like breast cancer than in basal-like breast cancer. The data were considered consistent with the idea that most tumor T cells come from the lymph node and then expand in tumor tissue. The conclusion that tumor T cells originate in lymph nodes was presented as consistent with a hypothesis rather than as directly demonstrated.

Reading from cysteine to phenylalanine, the CDR3 counts 16 amino acids. Only the CDR3 DNA is retained, 48 bases long and in frame from the first base. CDR1 and CDR2 (LGHNA, YNFKEQ) derive from the germline V gene. V loses 0 bases of germline sequence and J loses 1 base, and the interval between the two ends is 11 bases. The chain is assembled from TRBV4-2 and TRBJ2-3; the D gene is possibly TRBD1 or TRBD2, with 5 bases matching each. Sequencing input: axillary lymph node tissue. The TCR comes from a female donor with breast cancer. Some clones in this sample may be carry-over from other donors' samples. Read as DNA, the sequence is TGTGCCAGCAGCCAAGATGCCGGGGCGGGCACAGATACGCAGTATTTT. Translation gives CASSQDAGAGTDTQYF.